The 26 T cell receptor beta chains reported below all come from one sample, sequenced in a study of Tregs in tolerant kidney transplant recipients. Libraries were prepared by immunoSEQ multiplex PCR; TCRdb keeps only in-frame clonotypes and omits some of them. The data hold 55,000 to 80,000 clones, with around 98% observed a single time. Sequenced material: Tregs from blood, taken before the transplant. The receptors derive from a human donor who received a combined kidney and bone marrow transplant.

The chain is built from TRBV6-6 and TRBJ1-4; D not certain. Germline CDR1 reads MNHNY; CDR2 reads SVGAGI (reference sequence). The length of the CDR3 is 14 residues. Trimming took off 5 bases at V and 8 bases at J, with 15 bases between the two ends. CDR3 protein: CASSPPGSGEKLFF. CDR3 DNA sequence: TGTGCCAGCAGTCCCCCCGGGAGTGGAGAAAAACTGTTTTTT.

In this sample, this clone turned up once. This rearrangement joins TRBV9 to TRBJ1-5, with 8 bases identical to TRBD1. Unmatched junction bases numbered 3, after V lost 0 bases and J lost 7 bases. Per the germline V gene, CDR1 is SGDLS and CDR2 is YYNGEE. The CDR3 is 14 amino acids. The chain's CDR3 is CASSVGQGAQPQHF. Here the CDR3 DNA reads TGTGCCAGCAGCGTAGGGCAGGGGGCCCAGCCCCAGCATTTT.

The genes are TRBV7-2 and TRBJ2-3; TRBD1 is a possible D gene (5 bases). Between the trimmed V and J ends, which lost 1 base and 0 bases, there was a span of 11 bases. The CDR3 loop spans 16 amino acids. Per the germline V gene, CDR1 is SGHTA and CDR2 is FQGNSA. The CDR3 DNA follows: TGTGCCAGCAGCTTAGACTTGGACACGAGCACAGATACGCAGTATTTT. Residues: CASSLDLDTSTDTQYF.

The genes are TRBV7-8 and TRBJ1-2, with 9 bases lining up with TRBD1. Germline CDR1 is SGHVS and CDR2 is FQNEAQ. The CDR3 consists of 17 residues. V shed 0 bases and J 3 bases; nucleotides not matched to a gene: 8. The CDR3 coding sequence is TGTGCCAGCAGCTTAGCAACAGGGGGCGCCTCGGACTATGGCTACACCTTC. Translated, it gives CASSLATGGASDYGYTF.

The chain recombines TRBV2 with TRBJ1-4; TRBD1 might be the D (5 bases). CDR1 is SNHLY and CDR2 is FYNNEI in the germline V gene. V was trimmed by 4 bases and J by 4 bases, leaving 13 bases between them. This CDR3 is 15 amino acids long. Here the CDR3 reads CASSGYGGVNEKLFF. As DNA, the CDR3 is TGTGCCAGCAGTGGTTACGGGGGGGTTAATGAAAAACTGTTTTTT.

The chain uses TRBV7-9 and TRBJ1-4; D remains ambiguous. Trimming left V 1 base short and J 1 base short, with 7 bases between. Germline V gene data show CDR1 as SEHNR and CDR2 as FQNEAQ (reference sequence). The CDR3 spans 15 residues. CDR3 bases: TGTGCCAGCAGCTTAGGTCTAAGAACTAATGAAAAACTGTTTTTT. It encodes CASSLGLRTNEKLFF.

CDR3 nucleotide sequence: TGTGCCAGTAGTATCGGGAGGAGCTCCTACGAGCAGTACTTC. Encoded protein: CASSIGRSSYEQYF. V and J are TRBV19 and TRBJ2-5; 7 positions match TRBD2. The DNA end lines up better with TRBJ2-7; the J call may be wrong. Germline values: CDR1 LNHDA, CDR2 SQIVND (reference sequence). The CDR3 sequence is 14 residues long.

The chain carries TRBV7-9 and TRBJ2-7; 8 bases agree with TRBD2. CDR1 is SEHNR and CDR2 is FQNEAQ in the germline V gene (reference sequence). This CDR3 has 14 residues. Trimming took 3 bases from V and 2 from J; bases not matched to a gene: 3. CDR3 nucleotides: TGTGCCAGCAGCTTGCGGGGGGCGACCTACGAGCAGTACTTC. It is translated as CASSLRGATYEQYF.

V is TRBV6-6 and J is TRBJ2-1, with TRBD2 as a possible D gene (5 bases). V was clipped by 5 bases and J by 3 bases, with 8 bases between them. The CDR3 extends over 13 amino acids. Looked up from germline, CDR1 is MNHNY and CDR2 is SVGAGI (reference sequence). CDR3 in DNA: TGTGCCAGCAGTCCCCGGGACTACAATGAGCAGTTCTTC. It translates to CASSPRDYNEQFF.

The rearrangement links TRBV4-1 to TRBJ1-5; 12 nucleotides align to TRBD1. The CDR3 has 17 residues. Trimming took 1 base from V and 4 from J; bases not matched to a gene: 5. Germline CDR1 and CDR2: MGHRA and YSYEKL. Written as DNA, the CDR3 is TGCGCCAGCAGCCAAGGAAAGGGACAGGGGGCGAATCAGCCCCAGCATTTT. This sequence encodes CASSQGKGQGANQPQHF.

CDR3 bases: TGTGCCTGGAGTGTACTCCCGGGAGAAGAGACCCAGTACTTC. Residues: CAWSVLPGEETQYF. The chain carries TRBV30 and TRBJ2-5; possibly TRBD2 for D (6 bases). The CDR3 loop spans 14 amino acids. V lost 0 bases to trimming and J lost 3 bases, with 11 bases between them. Germline V CDR1 and CDR2: GTSNPN, SVGIG (reference sequence).

This chain links TRBV14 with TRBJ2-3; no firm D call. The V and J ends lost 2 bases and 2 bases respectively, with 8 bases between them. This CDR3 contains 14 residues. The germline CDR1 and CDR2 sequences are SGHDN and FVKESK. This CDR3 reads CASSQYYPTDTQYF. Written as DNA, the CDR3 is TGTGCCAGCAGCCAATACTACCCCACAGATACGCAGTATTTT.

This clone was counted once. This chain links TRBV14 with TRBJ1-4; D possibly corresponds to TRBD1 (5 bases). The V gene lost 7 bases and the J gene lost 7 bases, with 13 bases spanning the gap. The CDR3 contains 13 residues. Germline V lookup: CDR1 SGHDN, CDR2 FVKESK. CDR3 DNA: TGTGCCAGCAAGGGGCAATCGGGTGAAAAACTGTTTTTT. Protein sequence: CASKGQSGEKLFF.

The genes are TRBV6-5 and TRBJ1-5; 8 positions agree with TRBD1. The CDR3 has 14 amino acids. V shed 6 bases and J 4 bases; nucleotides not matched to a gene: 5. The germline CDR1 and CDR2 sequences are MNHEY and SVGAGI. The chain's CDR3 is CASSQTGENQPQHF. CDR3 coding DNA: TGTGCCAGCAGCCAGACAGGGGAGAATCAGCCCCAGCATTTT.

The chain employs TRBV9 and TRBJ2-2, with TRBD2 matching over 7 bases. J was trimmed by 7 bases and V by 5 bases; bases with no gene match: 11. The CDR3 is made up of 15 amino acids. CDR1 SGDLS and CDR2 YYNGEE come from the germline V gene. The DNA of the CDR3 is TGTGCCAGCAGGCGCGGCGGGAGTACGGTCGGGGAGCTGTTTTTT. Amino acid sequence: CASRRGGSTVGELFF.

V is TRBV18 and J is TRBJ1-2, with unresolved D. V lost 3 bases and J lost 5, with 13 bases in between. CDR1 KGHSH and CDR2 LQKENI come from the germline V gene. This CDR3 region has 14 residues. For the CDR3, the DNA is TGTGCCAGCTCACCTCGCCAGGAGGGTTATGGCTACACCTTC. As protein: CASSPRQEGYGYTF.

The J gene is TRBJ2-2, the V gene TRBV9, with D uncertain. The germline gives CDR1 SGDLS, CDR2 YYNGEE. V lost 0 bases, J lost 4 bases, and 10 bases lay in between. The CDR3 runs 15 residues. The CDR3 reads CASSVALASTGELFF. DNA of the CDR3: TGTGCCAGCAGCGTAGCATTAGCATCCACCGGGGAGCTGTTTTTT. The complete variable domain, with remaining parts taken from reference TRBV9 and TRBJ2-2, reads DSGVTQTPKHLITATGQRVTLRCSPRSGDLSVYWYQQSLDQGLQFLIQYYNGEERAKGNILERFSAQQFPDLHSELNLSSLELGDSALYFCASSVALASTGELFFGEGSRLTVL.

The CDR3 sequence: CASSWDIANYGYTF. The DNA of the CDR3 is TGTGCCAGCAGCTGGGACATCGCTAACTATGGCTACACCTTC. The gene calls are TRBV5-6 and TRBJ1-2; perhaps TRBD1 as D (6 bases). The CDR3 is 14 amino acids. Germline CDR1 SGHDT, CDR2 YYEEEE. Trimming took off 3 bases at V and 0 bases at J, with 9 bases between the two ends.

The gene calls are TRBV9 and TRBJ2-1; 8 nucleotides align to TRBD2. J lost 8 bases, V lost 4 bases, and 11 bases had no gene match. The germline CDR1 and CDR2 sequences are SGDLS and YYNGEE. This CDR3 spans 15 amino acids. The CDR3 nucleotides are TGTGCCAGCAGCTTAAATAGCGGGGCGACGTATGAGCAGTTCTTC. It encodes CASSLNSGATYEQFF. Full variable domain (outside the CDR3, taken from reference TRBV9 and TRBJ2-1): DSGVTQTPKHLITATGQRVTLRCSPRSGDLSVYWYQQSLDQGLQFLIQYYNGEERAKGNILERFSAQQFPDLHSELNLSSLELGDSALYFCASSLNSGATYEQFFGPGTRLTVL.

The chain recombines TRBV7-8 with TRBJ1-5; 9 positions agree with TRBD1. With 5 bases clipped from V and 3 bases from J, the junction kept 11 bases outside the gene matches. The CDR3 consists of 17 residues. Germline V gene data show CDR1 as SGHVS and CDR2 as FQNEAQ. The CDR3 region has the DNA TGTGCCAGCAGCCCATCGGTGGGACAGGGTCACAATCAGCCCCAGCATTTT. Protein: CASSPSVGQGHNQPQHF.

CDR3 amino acids: CSVVRQGAWTEAFF. In DNA form, the CDR3 reads TGCAGCGTTGTCCGGCAGGGGGCCTGGACTGAAGCTTTCTTT. V gene TRBV29-1 combines with J gene TRBJ1-1; 8 bases match TRBD1. Germline assignment: CDR1 SQVTM and CDR2 ANQGSEA. CDR3 length: 14 residues. J was trimmed by 5 bases and V by 4 bases; bases with no gene match: 9. Full variable domain (rest looked up from reference TRBV29-1 and TRBJ1-1): SAVISQKPSRDICQRGTSLTIQCQVDSQVTMMFWYRQQPGQSLTLIATANQGSEATYESGFVIDKFPISRPNLTFSTLTVSNMSPEDSSIYLCSVVRQGAWTEAFFGQGTRLTVV.

The chain employs TRBV14 and TRBJ2-2; TRBD1 aligns across 7 bases. Looked up from germline, CDR1 is SGHDN and CDR2 is FVKESK. V shed 2 bases, J shed 0 bases, and the junction held 3 bases outside the gene matches. The CDR3 consists of 16 residues. CDR3 nucleotides: TGTGCCAGCAGCCAATGGCAGGGGGCGAACACCGGGGAGCTGTTTTTT. Its protein is CASSQWQGANTGELFF.

The chain combines TRBV7-3 with TRBJ2-1, with 12 bases that match TRBD2. J was trimmed by 4 bases and V by 6 bases; bases with no gene match: 4. From germline, CDR1 is SGHTA and CDR2 FQGTGA. CDR3 size: 15 residues. The DNA for the CDR3 is TGTGCCAGCAGGTCCGGGACTAGCGGGTACAATGAGCAGTTCTTC. Encoded protein: CASRSGTSGYNEQFF.

Written as DNA, the CDR3 is TGTGCCATCAGTGACAGAGGCTATGGCTACACCTTC. Its protein is CAISDRGYGYTF. The chain is built from TRBV10-3 and TRBJ1-2; D uncertain. The CDR3 runs to 12 residues. V was shortened by 3 bases and J by 4 bases, with 6 bases between the two germline ends. The germline V gene has CDR1 ENHRY and CDR2 SYGVKD.

The chain links TRBV6-5 to TRBJ2-7, with D possibly matching TRBD2 (5 bases). V lost 0 bases, J lost 2 bases, and 8 bases lay in between. Germline CDR1 is MNHEY and CDR2 is SVGAGI. The CDR3 consists of 14 residues. The CDR3: CASSYSRGTYEQYF. The CDR3 DNA follows: TGTGCCAGCAGTTACTCGAGAGGGACCTACGAGCAGTACTTC.

In DNA, the CDR3 is TGTGCCAGCTCTCGCGGGGAGGGCTCCAATCAGCCCCAGCATTTT. Protein: CASSRGEGSNQPQHF. The chain links TRBV18 to TRBJ1-5; no clear D. Germline V CDR1 and CDR2: KGHSH, LQKENI. The CDR3 loop spans 15 amino acids. V lost 6 bases and J lost 3, with 15 bases in between.